Following are 31 T cell receptor beta chains from one sample sequenced in a study of shared clonotypes between healthy human individuals. CD45RO negativity and positive selection for CCR7 defined naive CD8 cells, a population that excluded terminally differentiated effector memory CD45RA+ cells. The data were produced by immunoSEQ multiplex PCR, yet TCRdb's version contains in-frame clones alone and is incomplete. The top ten hold more than 1.5% of the sample, which has about 1.9 million clones, roughly 95% seen once. The specimen was naive CD8+ T cells from PBMCs. The receptors originated from a man younger than 35 in good health. Some clones in this sample may be carry-over from other donors' samples.

V is TRBV7-9 and J is TRBJ2-1; the D is unclear. V was clipped by 5 bases and J by 0 bases, with 23 bases between them. CDR1 is SEHNR, CDR2 FQNEAQ, per germline (reference sequence). The CDR3 consists of 19 residues. The CDR3 spells CASSPSVNRGKGSYNEQFF. The CDR3 coding sequence is TGTGCCAGCAGCCCTAGTGTTAATCGCGGAAAGGGCTCCTACAATGAGCAGTTCTTC. The complete variable domain, with remaining parts taken from reference TRBV7-9 and TRBJ2-1, reads DTGVSQNPRHKITKRGQNVTFRCDPISEHNRLYWYRQTLGQGPEFLTYFQNEAQLEKSRLLSDRFSAERPKGSFSTLEIQRTEQGDSAMYLCASSPSVNRGKGSYNEQFFGPGTRLTVL.

This chain connects TRBV7-8 to TRBJ2-2; no clear D. Germline CDR1 SGHVS, CDR2 FQNEAQ. V was cut by 5 bases and J by 3 bases, with 10 bases left in between. The CDR3 covers 14 residues. In nucleotides, the CDR3 is TGTGCCAGCAGCCCCCTGGCTGACACCGGGGAGCTGTTTTTT. Amino acid sequence: CASSPLADTGELFF.

The chain recombines TRBV18 with TRBJ2-5; D uncertain. The germline gives CDR1 KGHSH, CDR2 LQKENI. The CDR3 loop spans 13 amino acids. Trimming pared 2 bases from V and 3 bases from J, leaving 7 bases between. The DNA of the CDR3 is TGTGCCAGCTCACCATTGGGCGAAGAGACCCAGTACTTC. Translated, it gives CASSPLGEETQYF. Looking up the rest from reference TRBV18 and TRBJ2-5 gives the full variable domain: NAGVMQNPRHLVRRRGQEARLRCSPMKGHSHVYWYRQLPEEGLKFMVYLQKENIIDESGMPKERFSAEFPKEGPSILRIQQVVRGDSAAYFCASSPLGEETQYFGPGTRLLVL.

The rearrangement uses TRBV27 and TRBJ1-2; no clear D. CDR1 MNHEY and CDR2 SMNVEV come from the germline V gene (reference sequence). V was cut by 2 bases and J by 2 bases, with 15 bases left in between. The CDR3 is 16 residues long. This CDR3 reads CASSLGIGRWNYGYTF. Here the CDR3 DNA reads TGTGCCAGCAGTTTAGGTATTGGCCGCTGGAACTATGGCTACACCTTC.

The V gene is TRBV6-1, the J gene TRBJ2-4, with a weak D call TRBD1 (6 bases). The CDR3 contains 16 residues. Germline assignment: CDR1 MNHNS and CDR2 SASEGT. V lost 1 base and J 2 bases, leaving 12 bases between the germline ends. The CDR3 coding sequence is TGTGCCAGCAGTGAAGGTCCGGACAGTTCCAAAAACATTCAGTACTTC. It translates to CASSEGPDSSKNIQYF.

V usage is TRBV4-3 and J usage is TRBJ2-4; no definite D call. The CDR3 covers 17 residues. CDR1 and CDR2 (germline): LGHNA, YSLEER. V was trimmed by 0 bases and J by 0 bases, leaving 12 bases between them. In nucleotides, the CDR3 is TGCGCCAGCAGCCAAGAACGTGGATTTCTAGCCAAAAACATTCAGTACTTC. Protein product: CASSQERGFLAKNIQYF.

The chain recombines TRBV5-4 with TRBJ2-5; D might be TRBD1 (6 bases). The germline V gene encodes CDR1 SGHNT and CDR2 YYREEE (reference sequence). Trimming stripped 3 bases from V and 3 bases from J, with 9 bases between. The CDR3 is made up of 13 amino acids. The CDR3 protein is CASSSWTEETQYF. In DNA, the CDR3 is TGTGCCAGCAGCTCGTGGACAGAAGAGACCCAGTACTTC. Full variable domain (outside the CDR3, taken from reference TRBV5-4 and TRBJ2-5): ETGVTQSPTHLIKTRGQQVTLRCSSQSGHNTVSWYQQALGQGPQFIFQYYREEENGRGNFPPRFSGLQFPNYSSELNVNALELDDSALYLCASSSWTEETQYFGPGTRLLVL.

The CDR3 nucleotides are TGTGCCAGCAGTTTTTTCGGTGGGAGAAACAACGAGCAGTACTTC. As protein: CASSFFGGRNNEQYF. The V call is TRBV28, the J call TRBJ2-7; maybe TRBD2 (5 bases). The CDR3 sequence is 15 residues long. Germline assignment: CDR1 MDHEN and CDR2 SYDVKM. Between the trimmed V and J ends, which lost 3 bases and 5 bases, there was a span of 17 bases.

The J gene is TRBJ2-7, the V gene TRBV7-9, with TRBD2 matching 9 bases. The trim removed 5 bases at V and 4 bases at J, leaving 9 bases unmatched. CDR3 length: 15 amino acids. Germline values: CDR1 SEHNR, CDR2 FQNEAQ (reference sequence). CDR3: CASSASVTSGYEQYF. The CDR3 nucleotides are TGTGCCAGCAGCGCCTCCGTGACTAGCGGTTACGAGCAGTACTTC. Full variable domain (rest looked up from reference TRBV7-9 and TRBJ2-7): DTGVSQNPRHKITKRGQNVTFRCDPISEHNRLYWYRQTLGQGPEFLTYFQNEAQLEKSRLLSDRFSAERPKGSFSTLEIQRTEQGDSAMYLCASSASVTSGYEQYFGPGTRLTVT.

The chain employs TRBV27 and TRBJ2-7; D not certain. Trimming shortened V by 9 bases and J by 5 bases, and 17 bases separated the two germline ends. Germline V gene sequence: CDR1 MNHEY, CDR2 SMNVEV (reference sequence). The CDR3 length is 13 residues. The chain's CDR3 is CASQPLGADEQYF. The CDR3 coding sequence is TGTGCCAGTCAACCTCTCGGTGCGGACGAGCAGTACTTC.

This clone was recorded at least ten times. This chain links TRBV9 with TRBJ1-1; 10 bases align to TRBD1. Trimming cost V 5 bases and J 5 bases; bases outside gene matches: 6. The CDR3 sequence is 14 residues long. Germline V gives CDR1 SGDLS, CDR2 YYNGEE. The CDR3 region has the DNA TGTGCCAGCAGGGCGACAGGGGGCGGGACTGAAGCTTTCTTT. It codes for CASRATGGGTEAFF.

The genes are TRBV7-9 and TRBJ2-5; D is perhaps TRBD1 (6 bases). The CDR3 length is 15 residues. Between the trimmed V and J ends, which lost 2 bases and 3 bases, there was a span of 13 bases. CDR1 is SEHNR, CDR2 FQNEAQ, per germline (reference sequence). CDR3 coding DNA: TGTGCCAGCAGCTTATTGACAGGTGGGGAAGAGACCCAGTACTTC. Translation: CASSLLTGGEETQYF.

The J gene is TRBJ2-1, the V gene TRBV5-1; 7 bases agree with TRBD1. The CDR3 extends over 17 amino acids. Germline V gene sequence: CDR1 SGHRS, CDR2 YFSETQ. With V trimmed by 2 bases and J by 4 bases, 12 bases remained unmatched. This chain's CDR3 is CASSLHRTGQLYNEQFF. DNA of the CDR3: TGCGCCAGCAGCTTACACAGGACAGGACAACTTTACAATGAGCAGTTCTTC. The whole variable domain, filled in from reference TRBV5-1 and TRBJ2-1, reads KAGVTQTPRYLIKTRGQQVTLSCSPISGHRSVSWYQQTPGQGLQFLFEYFSETQRNKGNFPGRFSGRQFSNSRSEMNVSTLELGDSALYLCASSLHRTGQLYNEQFFGPGTRLTVL.

The gene calls are TRBV4-1 and TRBJ1-5; 8 bases map to TRBD1. Germline CDR1 reads MGHRA; CDR2 reads YSYEKL. V shed 4 bases and J 2 bases; nucleotides not matched to a gene: 10. CDR3 length: 17 residues. CDR3 protein: CASSPLGQGIGNQPQHF. CDR3 coding DNA: TGCGCCAGCAGCCCCCTCGGACAGGGTATCGGCAATCAGCCCCAGCATTTT.

V gene TRBV2 combines with J gene TRBJ2-7; the match to TRBD1 covers 8 bases. V lost 7 bases, J lost 0 bases, and 8 bases stayed unmatched. Germline-derived CDR1 and CDR2 are SNHLY and FYNNEI. The CDR3 extends over 15 amino acids. The CDR3 loop is CASTNRDRSSYEQYF. CDR3 coding DNA: TGTGCCAGCACTAACCGGGACAGGTCCTCCTACGAGCAGTACTTC. Drawing the rest from reference TRBV2 and TRBJ2-7, the complete variable domain is EPEVTQTPSHQVTQMGQEVILRCVPISNHLYFYWYRQILGQKVEFLVSFYNNEISEKSEIFDDQFSVERPDGSNFTLKIRSTKLEDSAMYFCASTNRDRSSYEQYFGPGTRLTVT.

The chain uses TRBV28 and TRBJ2-1; D unclear. This CDR3 is built from 15 residues. CDR1 is MDHEN and CDR2 is SYDVKM in the germline V gene. The germline V and J ends were trimmed by 1 base and 0 bases, with 7 bases remaining between them. CDR3 sequence reads: CASSLSLGSYNEQFF. DNA of the CDR3: TGTGCCAGCAGTTTATCGCTGGGCTCCTACAATGAGCAGTTCTTC.

This clone has only one observation. V and J are TRBV29-1 and TRBJ2-7; D may be TRBD1 or TRBD2 (5 bases each). Germline values: CDR1 SQVTM, CDR2 ANQGSEA. V lost 4 bases and J lost 1, with 11 bases in between. The CDR3 runs 13 residues. This chain's CDR3 is CSVGHRTSYEQYF. Here the CDR3 DNA reads TGCAGCGTTGGCCACAGGACTTCCTACGAGCAGTACTTC.

In DNA, the CDR3 is TGCAGCGCTCTGGGCACCGAGACGATGCGCGGAAACACCATATATTTT. Protein: CSALGTETMRGNTIYF. V and J are TRBV29-1 and TRBJ1-3; D is undetermined. The V gene's germline CDR1 is SQVTM and CDR2 ANQGSEA. The V end was cut by 7 bases, the J end by 4 bases, with 23 bases between. The CDR3 sequence is 16 residues long.

V gene TRBV6-9 combines with J gene TRBJ2-5; D perhaps matches TRBD2 (6 bases). This CDR3 comprises 16 residues. The germline V and J ends were trimmed by 4 bases and 5 bases, with 20 bases remaining between them. CDR1 is MNHGY, CDR2 SVAAGI, per germline. CDR3 nucleotide sequence: TGTGCCAGCAGTTTTCCCAGGGACTCCCGGCGGGAGACCCAGTACTTC. Amino acid sequence: CASSFPRDSRRETQYF.

The CDR3: CATSRSARTYEQYF. The DNA for the CDR3 is TGTGCCACCAGCAGGAGTGCTAGAACATACGAGCAGTACTTC. The genes are TRBV15 and TRBJ2-7; D is unresolved. The CDR3 runs 14 residues. The V end was cut by 3 bases, the J end by 4 bases, with 13 bases between. Germline V gene sequence: CDR1 LNHNV, CDR2 YYDKDF (reference sequence). The whole variable domain, remainder taken from reference TRBV15 and TRBJ2-7, is DAMVIQNPRYQVTQFGKPVTLSCSQTLNHNVMYWYQQKSSQAPKLLFHYYDKDFNNEADTPDNFQSRRPNTSFCFLDIRSPGLGDTAMYLCATSRSARTYEQYFGPGTRLTVT.

The table lists this clone with a few counts. The chain recombines TRBV11-2 with TRBJ1-4; weak D call: TRBD1 (5 bases). V gave up 5 bases and J gave up 8 bases, with 9 bases separating them. Germline loops: CDR1 SGHAT, CDR2 FQNNGV. This CDR3 is built from 12 residues. The chain's CDR3 is CASSVYREKLFF. CDR3 coding DNA: TGTGCCAGCAGCGTCTACAGGGAAAAACTGTTTTTT.

The rearrangement joins TRBV28 to TRBJ1-5; D may be TRBD1 (5 bases). Trimming left V 0 bases short and J 7 bases short, with 16 bases between. CDR1 is MDHEN and CDR2 is SYDVKM in the germline V gene. The CDR3 spans 16 residues. CDR3 in amino acids: CASSLWGDAKGQPQHF. In DNA form, the CDR3 reads TGTGCCAGCAGTTTATGGGGGGACGCAAAAGGGCAGCCCCAGCATTTT.

About this clone itself: This CDR3 is missing its conserved last phenylalanine or tryptophan, likely due to a read error. The limits of the CDR3 on the DNA are not certain, so only TCRdb's listed CDR3 is given. The genes are TRBV6-6 and TRBJ2-7. Germline V gene sequence: CDR1 MNHNY, CDR2 SVGAGI (reference sequence). The CDR3 length is 13 residues, termini included. The CDR3 loop is CASSTRLDVPQVL.

The rearrangement uses TRBV11-2 and TRBJ1-1; the D gene is possibly TRBD1 (5 bases). The germline gives CDR1 SGHAT, CDR2 FQNNGV. CDR3 size: 17 residues. Trimming cost V 2 bases and J 8 bases, with 24 bases left between them. The CDR3 loop is CASSLNLQVTVKEEAFF. CDR3 DNA sequence: TGTGCCAGCAGCTTAAATTTGCAGGTGACAGTTAAAGAGGAAGCTTTCTTT.

The chain uses TRBV18 and TRBJ1-5; D may be TRBD1 (5 bases). This CDR3 spans 16 amino acids. The V gene lost 2 bases and the J gene lost 0 bases, with 11 bases spanning the gap. Per the germline V gene, CDR1 is KGHSH and CDR2 is LQKENI. The CDR3 coding sequence is TGTGCCAGCTCACCATTAAAAGGGGATAGCAATCAGCCCCAGCATTTT. Protein sequence: CASSPLKGDSNQPQHF.

Here the CDR3 reads CATRARGGKEAFF. CDR3 coding DNA: TGTGCCACCAGGGCTCGAGGGGGGAAGGAAGCTTTCTTT. The chain joins TRBV15 to TRBJ1-1; the D gene is possibly TRBD1 (6 bases). Trimming pared 6 bases from V and 8 bases from J, leaving 16 bases between. The length of the CDR3 is 13 residues. Germline lookup yields CDR1 LNHNV and CDR2 YYDKDF (reference sequence). The entire variable domain, with the rest obtained from reference TRBV15 and TRBJ1-1, is as follows: DAMVIQNPRYQVTQFGKPVTLSCSQTLNHNVMYWYQQKSSQAPKLLFHYYDKDFNNEADTPDNFQSRRPNTSFCFLDIRSPGLGDTAMYLCATRARGGKEAFFGQGTRLTVV.

This rearrangement joins TRBV7-3 to TRBJ2-7; D gene unclear. The germline gives CDR1 SGHTA, CDR2 FQGTGA. This CDR3 is built from 11 residues. Trimming stripped 5 bases from V and 4 bases from J, with 6 bases between. The DNA of the CDR3 is TGTGCCAGCAGCCCAGAATACGAGCAGTACTTC. Translation gives CASSPEYEQYF.

The chain combines TRBV2 with TRBJ2-1; no reliable D call. The CDR3 consists of 14 residues. Germline values: CDR1 SNHLY, CDR2 FYNNEI. V lost 2 bases, J lost 4 bases, and 9 bases lay in between. The CDR3 nucleotides read TGTGCCAGCAGTGAAAGTGGCCTTTACAATGAGCAGTTCTTC. Its protein product is CASSESGLYNEQFF.

The chain joins TRBV7-8 to TRBJ2-7; 9 bases are a match to TRBD1. CDR1 and CDR2 (germline): SGHVS, FQNEAQ. V lost 4 bases, J lost 0 bases, and 4 bases stayed unmatched. The CDR3 is 15 residues long. In DNA form, the CDR3 reads TGTGCCAGCAGCTCCCGGGACAGGGCCTCCTACGAGCAGTACTTC. It codes for CASSSRDRASYEQYF.

The V and J genes are TRBV7-9 and TRBJ2-1; D may be TRBD1 or TRBD2 (5 bases each). CDR1 is SEHNR, CDR2 FQNEAQ, per germline (reference sequence). CDR3 length: 15 residues. Between the trimmed V and J ends, which lost 1 base and 6 bases, there was a span of 13 bases. The CDR3 spells CASSLGDPVFNEQFF. As DNA, the CDR3 is TGTGCCAGCAGCTTAGGGGACCCTGTTTTCAATGAGCAGTTCTTC.

This chain links TRBV29-1 with TRBJ2-7; no firm D call. V was clipped by 5 bases and J by 2 bases, with 7 bases between them. CDR3 length: 11 amino acids. Germline V gene data show CDR1 as SQVTM and CDR2 as ANQGSEA. This CDR3 reads CSVYIAYEQYF. CDR3 bases: TGCAGCGTTTACATAGCCTACGAGCAGTACTTC.